These 30 T cell receptor beta chains came from one sample sequenced in a study of molecular identifiers for immune sequencing clone quantification. TCRdb fed the PCR reads into MiXCR, producing one record per CDR3 protein. The sample lists under 600,000 distinct CDR3 sequences, about 26% occurring once. Sequencing was done on a sample of naive CD8+ T cells from blood, with Jurkat cell RNA spiked in. As for subset: FACS-sorted CD8+CD4-CCR7+CD45RA+ naive T cells. The receptors originated from a human donor in good health. Some libraries in this study had Jurkat cell RNA spiked in.

This clonotype came up many times. The rearrangement uses TRBV4-3 and TRBJ2-7, with D tentatively TRBD1 (6 bases). CDR3 length: 17 amino acids. Trimming shortened V by 0 bases and J by 0 bases, and 15 bases separated the two germline ends. Germline values: CDR1 LGHNA, CDR2 YSLEER. The CDR3 reads CASSQDRAPGDSYEQYF. The CDR3 nucleotides are TGCGCCAGCAGCCAAGATCGGGCCCCAGGGGACTCCTACGAGCAGTACTTC.

Ten or more counts support this clonotype. Here the CDR3 reads CSARELAGGTYEQYF. The CDR3 nucleotides are TGCAGTGCTAGGGAATTAGCGGGAGGGACCTACGAGCAGTACTTC. The V call is TRBV20-1, the J call TRBJ2-7; 11 bases agree with TRBD2. The germline CDR1 and CDR2 sequences are DFQATT and SNEGSKA (reference sequence). The CDR3 extends over 15 amino acids. With 3 bases clipped from V and 2 bases from J, the junction kept 6 bases outside the gene matches.

The chain uses TRBV7-9 and TRBJ2-7; 10 nucleotides line up with TRBD2. Germline V gives CDR1 SEHNR, CDR2 FQNEAQ (reference sequence). The V segment lost 5 bases and the J segment 2 bases; nucleotides outside the gene matches: 6. CDR3 length: 15 amino acids. CDR3 bases: TGTGCCAGCAGCGAAGGACTAGCGGAGGCCTACGAGCAGTACTTC. Protein sequence: CASSEGLAEAYEQYF. The variable domain in full, completed from reference TRBV7-9 and TRBJ2-7, reads DTGVSQNPRHKITKRGQNVTFRCDPISEHNRLYWYRQTLGQGPEFLTYFQNEAQLEKSRLLSDRFSAERPKGSFSTLEIQRTEQGDSAMYLCASSEGLAEAYEQYFGPGTRLTVT.

The chain employs TRBV28 and TRBJ1-1; possible D gene TRBD1, 6 bases. The V end was cut by 11 bases, the J end by 3 bases, with 25 bases between. The CDR3 contains 16 residues. Germline lookup yields CDR1 MDHEN and CDR2 SYDVKM. CDR3 DNA sequence: TGTGCCCCCCGTCCGGGGGGGGGGCTCTTGTACACTGAAGCTTTCTTT. This gives the protein CAPRPGGGLLYTEAFF.

This clonotype has a handful of counts. The rearrangement uses TRBV4-2 and TRBJ2-7; D possibly corresponds to TRBD2 (7 bases). Trimming cost V 4 bases and J 3 bases, with 16 bases left between them. Germline V gene lookup returns CDR1 LGHNA and CDR2 YNFKEQ. This CDR3 spans 15 amino acids. The CDR3 DNA follows: TGTGCCAGCAGCCCGGGACGGGGGGCGTTCTACGAGCAGTACTTC. This gives the protein CASSPGRGAFYEQYF.

This clonotype appeared a single time. This is likely an artifact of a read error, given a far larger clone one base away. The rearrangement joins TRBV7-6 to TRBJ2-3, with no clear D. CDR1 is SGHVS, CDR2 FNYEAQ, per germline. Trimming removed 8 bases at V and 0 bases at J, with 9 bases between. The CDR3 is 13 amino acids. The CDR3 loop is CASGYTSTDTQYF. The CDR3 coding sequence is TGTGCCAGCGGTTATACTAGCACAGATACGCAGTATTTT.

The rearrangement links TRBV28 to TRBJ2-6; D possibly corresponds to TRBD2 (6 bases). V gave up 5 bases and J gave up 3 bases, with 11 bases separating them. The CDR3 is 15 amino acids. Looked up from germline, CDR1 is MDHEN and CDR2 is SYDVKM. The CDR3: CASSASGDGANVLTF. CDR3 DNA: TGTGCCAGCAGTGCGTCGGGGGATGGGGCCAACGTCCTGACTTTC.

With regard to this clonotype: This could be a read error, since a much larger clone is one nucleotide away. This sequence joins TRBV29-1 and TRBJ2-5, with D tentatively TRBD1 or TRBD2 (5 bases each). The V gene's germline CDR1 is SQVTM and CDR2 ANQGSEA. This CDR3 region has 14 residues. The V gene lost 1 base and the J gene lost 6 bases, with 15 bases spanning the gap. CDR3 sequence reads: CSVEGDLLGKTQYF. In nucleotides, the CDR3 is TGCAGCGTTGAAGGGGACCTCTTGGGGAAGACCCAGTACTTC.

V is TRBV27 and J is TRBJ2-5; D unresolved. This CDR3 is 14 amino acids long. CDR1 is MNHEY, CDR2 SMNVEV, per germline (reference sequence). Between the trimmed V and J ends, which lost 6 bases and 1 base, there was a span of 12 bases. The CDR3 DNA sequence: TGTGCCAGCAGACCCCCAGCCGTCCAAGAGACCCAGTACTTC. Translated: CASRPPAVQETQYF.

The genes are TRBV6-6 and TRBJ1-1; no clear D gene. The CDR3 is made up of 19 amino acids. V dropped 11 bases and J dropped 0 bases, with 31 bases sitting between them. CDR1 is MNHNY and CDR2 is SVGAGI in the germline V gene (reference sequence). Here the CDR3 DNA reads TGTGCCTGTTTTCTTCGTGTATCAGCCATCTCCATCATGAACACTGAAGCTTTCTTT. Translating it yields CACFLRVSAISIMNTEAFF.

The V and J genes are TRBV5-6 and TRBJ2-7; 7 bases line up with TRBD1. Trimming at V came to 4 bases and at J to 0 bases, leaving 4 bases not matched to a gene. The CDR3 consists of 14 residues. Germline loops: CDR1 SGHDT, CDR2 YYEEEE. The CDR3 DNA is TGTGCCAGCAGCGTGGGACAGCCCTCCTACGAGCAGTACTTC. This encodes CASSVGQPSYEQYF.

This chain joins TRBV27 and TRBJ2-5, with D hard to call. Between the trimmed V and J ends, which lost 0 bases and 3 bases, there was a span of 17 bases. The CDR3 is made up of 17 amino acids. The V gene's germline CDR1 is MNHEY and CDR2 SMNVEV (reference sequence). CDR3 loop: CASSLSKPGPGKETQYF. CDR3 DNA sequence: TGTGCCAGCAGTTTATCGAAACCGGGTCCTGGGAAAGAGACCCAGTACTTC.

As to this clonotype: Sequence at one end of the junction differs from germline and may be a read error. The gene calls are TRBV4-3 and TRBJ2-1; the match to TRBD1 covers 11 bases. The CDR3 length is 16 residues. The germline gives CDR1 LGHNA, CDR2 YSLEER. CDR3 sequence: CAGSPQGTGGYNEQFF. DNA of the CDR3: TGCGCCGGCAGCCCACAGGGGACAGGGGGATACAATGAGCAGTTCTTC.

This clonotype has a handful of counts. The chain combines TRBV12-3 or TRBV12-4 with TRBJ2-3; 14 bases are shared with TRBD2. V dropped 6 bases and J dropped 8; count of bases not matched to a gene: 13. This CDR3 is built from 17 residues. The CDR3 nucleotides are TGTGCCAGCAGAAAAAGCGGGACTAGCGGGGGTGCGGCTACGCAGTATTTT. Its protein product is CASRKSGTSGGAATQYF.

Remarks on this clonotype: A much larger clone lies one base from this, so it may be a read error. This chain connects TRBV30 to TRBJ1-4; 8 positions match TRBD1. CDR1 GTSNPN and CDR2 SVGIG come from the germline V gene (reference sequence). The CDR3 runs to 12 residues. The V and J ends lost 1 base and 12 bases, in that order; junction bases with no gene match: 4. The CDR3 nucleotides read TGTGCCTGGAGTGCCACGACAGGGGAACTGTTTTTT. Protein product: CAWSATTGELFF. The full variable domain, rest sourced from reference TRBV30 and TRBJ1-4, is SQTIHQWPATLVQPVGSPLSLECTVEGTSNPNLYWYRQAAGRGLQLLFYSVGIGQISSEVPQNLSASRPQDRQFILSSKKLLLSDSGFYLCAWSATTGELFFGSGTQLSVL.

The V call is TRBV19, the J call TRBJ2-7; 7 bases align to TRBD2. Germline V gene data show CDR1 as LNHDA and CDR2 as SQIVND (reference sequence). V dropped 6 bases and J dropped 3; count of bases not matched to a gene: 11. This CDR3 is 15 amino acids long. The CDR3 region is CASSLSGTRVYEQYF. The DNA of the CDR3 is TGTGCCAGTAGCCTGAGCGGGACCCGAGTCTACGAGCAGTACTTC.

This clonotype was counted a few times. The rearrangement links TRBV6-6 to TRBJ1-5, with TRBD1 matching over 11 bases. This CDR3 spans 14 amino acids. Germline-derived CDR1 and CDR2 are MNHNY and SVGAGI (reference sequence). Trimming at V came to 4 bases and at J to 8 bases, leaving 4 bases not matched to a gene. CDR3 sequence (DNA): TGTGCCAGCAGTTTTGGGGACAGGGGGAAGCCCCAGCATTTT. Protein sequence: CASSFGDRGKPQHF.

The sample holds many counts of this clonotype. The V and J genes are TRBV6-5 and TRBJ1-1, with a possible D match to TRBD1 (5 bases). V was cut by 2 bases and J by 6 bases, with 10 bases left in between. The CDR3 runs 13 residues. CDR1 and CDR2 (germline): MNHEY, SVGAGI. CDR3 sequence reads: CASSYGQGSEAFF. The DNA of the CDR3 is TGTGCCAGCAGTTACGGGCAGGGCTCTGAAGCTTTCTTT.

The chain combines TRBV10-3 with TRBJ1-2; 10 positions agree with TRBD1. Looked up from germline, CDR1 is ENHRY and CDR2 is SYGVKD. V lost 8 bases to trimming and J lost 8 bases; unmatched junction nucleotides: 17. CDR3 length: 16 residues. Here the CDR3 reads CAIGHPTGGGQDGYTF. CDR3 sequence (DNA): TGTGCCATCGGGCATCCGACAGGGGGCGGTCAAGACGGCTACACCTTC.

This clonotype appeared many times. The chain joins TRBV6-2 or TRBV6-3 to TRBJ2-5, with 9 bases lining up with TRBD1. CDR3 size: 16 residues. Germline V gene lookup returns CDR1 MNHEY and CDR2 SVGEGT. V lost 4 bases to trimming and J lost 2 bases; unmatched junction nucleotides: 8. CDR3 residues: CASSSAGQGIQETQYF. CDR3 sequence (DNA): TGTGCCAGCAGTTCCGCCGGACAGGGGATTCAAGAGACCCAGTACTTC.

This clonotype was observed many times. The rearrangement joins TRBV29-1 to TRBJ1-1; D is undetermined. Germline CDR1 SQVTM, CDR2 ANQGSEA. This CDR3 comprises 13 residues. The germline V and J ends were trimmed by 3 bases and 4 bases, with 12 bases remaining between them. CDR3 nucleotide sequence: TGCAGCGTTGAGGTCAGTAAGTCCACTGAAGCTTTCTTT. Translation: CSVEVSKSTEAFF.

The chain carries TRBV7-9 and TRBJ2-3; unclear D gene. TRBJ1-5 matches the DNA end more closely, so the J call is doubtful. The germline V gene has CDR1 SEHNR and CDR2 FQNEAQ (reference sequence). CDR3 size: 17 residues. The CDR3 DNA reads as TGTGCCAGCAGCTTAGGTAGCGGGAGGTCCCATCTGTATACGCAGCATTTT. Translated: CASSLGSGRSHLYTQHF.

This clonotype appeared many times. The chain employs TRBV11-2 and TRBJ2-1, with D hard to call. The CDR3 has 12 amino acids. Germline V gene lookup returns CDR1 SGHAT and CDR2 FQNNGV. The V gene lost 5 bases and the J gene lost 4 bases, with 6 bases spanning the gap. CDR3 loop: CASSPLYNEQFF. CDR3 DNA sequence: TGTGCCAGCAGCCCACTTTACAATGAGCAGTTCTTC.

This clonotype was seen at least ten times. The chain links TRBV5-1 to TRBJ2-5; D possibly corresponds to TRBD1 (7 bases). Germline CDR1 SGHRS, CDR2 YFSETQ. The CDR3 consists of 16 residues. V lost 4 bases, J lost 1 base, and 17 bases lay in between. CDR3 in amino acids: CASSTPDRDFQETQYF. The CDR3 DNA follows: TGCGCCAGCAGCACCCCTGACAGGGACTTCCAAGAGACCCAGTACTTC.

The V call is TRBV27, the J call TRBJ2-3; 10 bases align to TRBD2. The CDR3 is 17 amino acids. The germline gives CDR1 MNHEY, CDR2 SMNVEV (reference sequence). Trimming at V came to 4 bases and at J to 0 bases, leaving 7 bases not matched to a gene. CDR3 DNA: TGTGCCAGCAGTTCGATAAAGACTAGCGGGAGCACAGATACGCAGTATTTT. Translating gives CASSSIKTSGSTDTQYF.

This clonotype was found many times. The gene calls are TRBV30 and TRBJ2-3, with TRBD1 as a possible D gene (5 bases). V lost 1 base, J lost 2 bases, and 7 bases lay in between. The CDR3 loop spans 13 amino acids. CDR1 and CDR2 (germline): GTSNPN, SVGIG (reference sequence). CDR3 sequence: CAWSAGNTDTQYF. The DNA for the CDR3 is TGTGCCTGGAGTGCAGGGAACACAGATACGCAGTATTTT.

Of note for this clonotype: At one boundary the junction diverges from the germline segment, which might be a read error. CDR3: CASSSTAANTEAFF. The CDR3 DNA reads as TGTGCCAGTAGTTCGACGGCAGCGAACACTGAAGCTTTCTTT. The rearrangement uses TRBV12-3 or TRBV12-4 and TRBJ1-1; D gene uncertain. The CDR3 loop spans 14 amino acids.

This clonotype was seen only a few times. The chain recombines TRBV2 with TRBJ1-5; D ambiguous. V was pared by 4 bases and J by 0 bases, with 10 bases between. From germline, CDR1 is SNHLY and CDR2 FYNNEI. The CDR3 extends over 15 amino acids. In nucleotides, the CDR3 is TGTGCCAGCAGTGCGTCCGGAAATAGCAATCAGCCCCAGCATTTT. Residues: CASSASGNSNQPQHF.

As concerns this clonotype: Since a much larger clone is just one base distant, this may be a read error. No conserved phenylalanine or tryptophan ends this CDR3, so it is likely a read error. The chain joins TRBV7-9 to TRBJ2-2; D ambiguous. Germline V CDR1 and CDR2: SEHNR, FQNEAQ (reference sequence). CDR3 length equals 11 residues. Deletions cut 3 bases from V and 8 bases from J, with 4 bases between. The CDR3 loop is CASSFMGELFL. As DNA, the CDR3 is TGTGCCAGCAGCTTCATGGGGGAGCTGTTTCTT.

This clonotype was seen ten or more times. The rearrangement uses TRBV29-1 and TRBJ1-1; TRBD1 is a possible D gene (6 bases). The CDR3 runs to 16 residues. V was shortened by 4 bases and J by 0 bases, with 18 bases between the two germline ends. The germline CDR1 and CDR2 sequences are SQVTM and ANQGSEA. The CDR3 loop reads CSVVGGIGGLNTEAFF. The CDR3 DNA reads as TGCAGCGTTGTAGGGGGAATCGGAGGGTTGAACACTGAAGCTTTCTTT.